The T cell receptor (beta chain) under discussion was sequenced for a study of blood T cells in healthy people across ages. Across the whole study: Template switching recovered approximately one barcoded beta molecule for every two T cells.

This clonotype turned up a few times. Losses at the gene ends were 0 bases for V and 0 bases for J; bases not matched to a gene: 6. Germline values: CDR1 SEHNR, CDR2 FQNEAQ (reference sequence). The CDR3 length is 18 residues. The study drew donors from healthy Caucasian individuals in Russia aged about 6 to 100. The extraction recovered at least 6 micrograms of total RNA per sample. Combining a sample-barcoded 5' primer with a J-beta primer mix, a second PCR ran for roughly 6 to 12 cycles. TCRdb analysed the 5' RACE reads with MiXCR anew, one entry per CDR3 protein. Among about 780,000 distinct CDR3 sequences listed, less than 60% were seen once.

The specimen was blood. This TCR derives from an older man in good health. The chain links TRBV7-9 to TRBJ1-4; TRBD1 matches 8 bases. The CDR3 here is CASSLARDRGSTNEKLFF. The CDR3 nucleotides are TGTGCCAGCAGCTTAGCGCGAGACAGGGGATCAACTAATGAAAAACTGTTTTTT.